These 5 T cell receptor beta chains were sequenced from one sample in a study of cytomegalovirus exposure and HLA in healthy donors. The PCR was carried out with 60 Vbeta primers and 13 Jbeta primers. Profiling relied on immunoSEQ multiplex PCR, and the TCRdb table lists in-frame clones only, not all of them. Among 100,000 to 150,000 clones listed, 60% to 80% were seen once. The sequencing sample was made of PBMCs. Receptor source: a woman in her sixties in good health and CMV-seronegative.

The chain combines TRBV5-1 with TRBJ2-5, with 8 positions matching TRBD2. Losses at the gene ends were 5 bases for V and 5 bases for J; bases not matched to a gene: 11. Germline lookup yields CDR1 SGHRS and CDR2 YFSETQ. CDR3 length equals 15 residues. The CDR3 protein is CASRVLAERWETQYF. The CDR3 DNA is TGCGCCAGCAGGGTACTAGCGGAGAGGTGGGAGACCCAGTACTTC.

The chain employs TRBV20-1 and TRBJ2-4; 8 bases are a match to TRBD2. J was trimmed by 13 bases and V by 3 bases; bases with no gene match: 5. Germline V gives CDR1 DFQATT, CDR2 SNEGSKA (reference sequence). This CDR3 comprises 11 residues. The DNA of the CDR3 is TGCAGTGCTAGTCGGGAGGGTACCCAGTACTTC. Translating gives CSASREGTQYF.

The chain employs TRBV11-2 and TRBJ1-3; TRBD1 agrees at 7 bases. This CDR3 comprises 15 residues. The junction had 8 bases not matched to a gene; V was cut back by 5 bases and J by 4 bases. From germline, CDR1 is SGHAT and CDR2 FQNNGV. The CDR3 loop is CASSPSTGLGNTIYF. The CDR3 DNA reads TGTGCCAGCAGCCCGTCGACAGGGCTCGGAAACACCATATATTTT.

The chain carries TRBV2 and TRBJ2-5; TRBD2 matches 12 bases. V was clipped by 9 bases and J by 4 bases; unmatched bases: 3. Per germline, CDR1 SNHLY and CDR2 FYNNEI. This CDR3 spans 13 amino acids. The CDR3 nucleotides read TGTGCCAGGACTAGCGGGAGACGAGAGACCCAGTACTTC. As protein: CARTSGRRETQYF.

This chain links TRBV10-2 with TRBJ1-6, with D hard to call. From germline, CDR1 is WSHSY and CDR2 SAAADI. V lost 3 bases and J lost 0, with 9 bases in between. The CDR3 is 16 amino acids. Here the CDR3 reads CASSETDSSYNSPLHF. CDR3 nucleotide sequence: TGCGCCAGCAGTGAAACAGATAGCTCCTATAATTCACCCCTCCACTTT.